The 32 T cell receptor beta chains below come from one sample, sequenced in a study of blood T cell repertoires in COVID-19. This table comes from immunoSEQ multiplex PCR, and its TCRdb copy is limited to in-frame clones, with some not included. The sample records about 210,000 clones, just over 90% being singletons. The sequenced material came from peripheral blood. The receptors originated from a man aged 25-45 years with acute or convalescent COVID-19.

For the CDR3, the DNA is TGTGCCAGCAGCTTCCCAAGTGTGGCCCGCGAGACCCAGTACTTC. Amino acids: CASSFPSVARETQYF. This chain links TRBV5-6 with TRBJ2-5; D unclear. The CDR3 consists of 15 residues. Germline V lookup: CDR1 SGHDT, CDR2 YYEEEE. Trimming pared 2 bases from V and 5 bases from J, leaving 16 bases between.

V is TRBV27 and J is TRBJ2-4, with 7 bases fitting TRBD1. J gave up 3 bases and V 5 bases, and 13 bases lay outside the gene matches. This CDR3 is built from 17 residues. CDR1 and CDR2 (germline): MNHEY, SMNVEV (reference sequence). CDR3 residues: CASSKNLGTEFKNIQYF. DNA for the CDR3: TGTGCCAGCAGTAAAAATCTGGGGACAGAGTTCAAAAACATTCAGTACTTC.

This rearrangement joins TRBV11-2 to TRBJ2-2; 7 bases are shared with TRBD1. Germline V lookup: CDR1 SGHAT, CDR2 FQNNGV. V was pared by 3 bases and J by 0 bases, with 7 bases of the junction left unmatched. The CDR3 sequence is 17 residues long. The DNA of the CDR3 is TGTGCCAGCAGCTTCCGGACAGGTGGGACGAACACCGGGGAGCTGTTTTTT. It codes for CASSFRTGGTNTGELFF. Complete variable domain (other parts from reference TRBV11-2 and TRBJ2-2): EAGVAQSPRYKIIEKRQSVAFWCNPISGHATLYWYQQILGQGPKLLIQFQNNGVVDDSQLPKDRFSAERLKGVDSTLKIQPAKLEDSAVYLCASSFRTGGTNTGELFFGEGSRLTVL.

The V call is TRBV11-2, the J call TRBJ2-2; 9 bases agree with TRBD1. The length of the CDR3 is 17 residues. The germline gives CDR1 SGHAT, CDR2 FQNNGV. After removal of 0 bases from V and 6 bases from J, the junction contained 8 bases not matched to a gene. The CDR3 DNA reads as TGTGCCAGCAGCTTAGATGAGGGACAGGGTTTCTCCGGGGAGCTGTTTTTT. Protein sequence: CASSLDEGQGFSGELFF.

V gene TRBV9 combines with J gene TRBJ2-1; D unresolved. The CDR3 totals 15 residues. With 4 bases removed from V and 0 bases from J, the gap between germline ends came to 11 bases. The germline CDR1 and CDR2 sequences are SGDLS and YYNGEE. In DNA, the CDR3 is TGTGCCAGCAGCCCGACGGGTAGCTCCTACAATGAGCAGTTCTTC. This encodes CASSPTGSSYNEQFF. The full variable domain, in which reference TRBV9 and TRBJ2-1 provide the parts outside the CDR3, is DSGVTQTPKHLITATGQRVTLRCSPRSGDLSVYWYQQSLDQGLQFLIQYYNGEERAKGNILERFSAQQFPDLHSELNLSSLELGDSALYFCASSPTGSSYNEQFFGPGTRLTVL.

As regards this clone: At the DNA level, this CDR3 is encoded by other sequences in the same sample as well. The CDR3 reads CASSITGGSYEQYF. The CDR3 DNA follows: TGTGCCAGTAGTATCACGGGGGGATCCTACGAGCAGTACTTC. V and J are TRBV19 and TRBJ2-7, with 7 bases fitting TRBD2. CDR3 size: 14 residues. Trimming removed 3 bases from V and 1 base from J; junction bases left unmatched: 3. Germline V gene lookup returns CDR1 LNHDA and CDR2 SQIVND (reference sequence).

DNA for the CDR3: TGTGCCAGCAGCTGGCCCTCGGGGGGCGGGGAGCTGTTTTTT. Translating gives CASSWPSGGGELFF. The rearrangement joins TRBV11-2 to TRBJ2-2; 7 bases are shared with TRBD2. Germline-derived CDR1 and CDR2 are SGHAT and FQNNGV. With 4 bases clipped from V and 7 bases from J, the junction kept 6 bases outside the gene matches. CDR3 size: 14 residues.

V is TRBV9 and J is TRBJ2-2; 7 bases agree with TRBD1. Trimming took 4 bases from V and 2 from J; bases not matched to a gene: 11. This CDR3 is built from 17 residues. The germline gives CDR1 SGDLS, CDR2 YYNGEE. CDR3 DNA sequence: TGTGCCAGCAGCTTCGGGGTGACAGGGCTAAACACCGGGGAGCTGTTTTTT. Its protein product is CASSFGVTGLNTGELFF.

The chain uses TRBV15 and TRBJ2-1; 10 bases map to TRBD1. Germline V CDR1 and CDR2: LNHNV, YYDKDF (reference sequence). The CDR3 totals 16 residues. The J segment lost 8 bases and the V segment lost 1 base, leaving 8 bases of the junction unmatched. The CDR3 sequence: CATSRGGTGDFHEQFF. CDR3 DNA sequence: TGTGCCACCAGCAGAGGCGGGACAGGGGATTTCCATGAGCAGTTCTTC.

The chain recombines TRBV4-1 with TRBJ2-1; 11 nucleotides agree with TRBD2. The V segment lost 1 base and the J segment 7 bases; nucleotides outside the gene matches: 12. Germline CDR1 and CDR2: MGHRA and YSYEKL. This CDR3 has 18 amino acids. Written as DNA, the CDR3 is TGCGCCAGCAGCCAAGGGGGAACCGGGACTAGCGGATCGAATGAGCAGTTCTTC. This sequence encodes CASSQGGTGTSGSNEQFF.

V usage is TRBV5-4 and J usage is TRBJ1-2, with 7 bases lining up with TRBD1. The CDR3 extends over 15 amino acids. Germline CDR1 reads SGHNT; CDR2 reads YYREEE (reference sequence). After removal of 2 bases from V and 4 bases from J, the junction contained 8 bases not matched to a gene. This chain's CDR3 is CASSLPGQRVYGYTF. CDR3 DNA: TGTGCCAGCAGCTTACCGGGACAGCGGGTCTATGGCTACACCTTC. Filled out from reference TRBV5-4 and TRBJ1-2, the complete variable domain reads ETGVTQSPTHLIKTRGQQVTLRCSSQSGHNTVSWYQQALGQGPQFIFQYYREEENGRGNFPPRFSGLQFPNYSSELNVNALELDDSALYLCASSLPGQRVYGYTFGSGTRLTVV.

V usage is TRBV5-1 and J usage is TRBJ2-7; no clear D. The germline V gene has CDR1 SGHRS and CDR2 YFSETQ. The CDR3 covers 14 residues. The V and J ends lost 3 bases and 0 bases respectively, with 10 bases between them. CDR3 region: CASSSGTSSYEQYF. The CDR3 coding sequence is TGCGCCAGCAGCTCGGGTACGAGCTCCTACGAGCAGTACTTC.

The chain combines TRBV30 with TRBJ2-7; 10 nucleotides align to TRBD2. Germline assignment: CDR1 GTSNPN and CDR2 SVGIG (reference sequence). With 4 bases clipped from V and 0 bases from J, the junction kept 0 bases outside the gene matches. This CDR3 has 13 amino acids. The CDR3 loop is CAWTSGGSYEQYF. CDR3 DNA: TGTGCCTGGACTAGCGGGGGCTCCTACGAGCAGTACTTC.

Here the CDR3 reads CASSFSGTGGPDTQYF. Written as DNA, the CDR3 is TGTGCCAGCAGCTTCTCCGGGACAGGGGGCCCAGATACGCAGTATTTT. The V call is TRBV11-3, the J call TRBJ2-3, with 12 positions matching TRBD1. Germline values: CDR1 SGHNT, CDR2 YENEEA. The CDR3 is made up of 16 amino acids. Unmatched junction bases numbered 5, after V lost 3 bases and J lost 4 bases.

J is TRBJ2-3 and V is TRBV9, with 9 positions matching TRBD2. J gave up 3 bases and V 1 base, and 18 bases lay outside the gene matches. This CDR3 has 20 residues. Germline loops: CDR1 SGDLS, CDR2 YYNGEE. CDR3 sequence reads: CASSVRDSGSWRGVTDTQYF. The CDR3 DNA follows: TGTGCCAGCAGCGTACGGGATAGCGGGAGTTGGAGGGGGGTGACAGATACGCAGTATTTT.

The chain links TRBV28 to TRBJ1-2; D call uncertain. This CDR3 has 15 residues. Trimming took off 4 bases at V and 0 bases at J, with 12 bases between the two ends. Germline assignment: CDR1 MDHEN and CDR2 SYDVKM. CDR3 sequence reads: CASSSPGNANYGYTF. The DNA for the CDR3 is TGTGCCAGCAGTTCTCCAGGAAACGCTAACTATGGCTACACCTTC.

The chain employs TRBV6-5 and TRBJ2-1; 11 bases are a match to TRBD2. This CDR3 is 15 amino acids long. Germline CDR1 is MNHEY and CDR2 is SVGAGI. V shed 6 bases, J shed 5 bases, and the junction held 6 bases outside the gene matches. The CDR3 sequence: CASRLRLAGNNEQFF. The CDR3 DNA follows: TGTGCCAGCAGGTTAAGACTAGCGGGAAACAATGAGCAGTTCTTC.

This clone came up a few times. The rearrangement uses TRBV29-1 and TRBJ2-6; 9 positions agree with TRBD1. CDR1 SQVTM and CDR2 ANQGSEA come from the germline V gene. The CDR3 runs to 18 residues. The J segment lost 0 bases and the V segment lost 4 bases, leaving 10 bases of the junction unmatched. CDR3 amino acids: CSVGTRDRVYSGANVLTF. CDR3 bases: TGCAGCGTTGGGACCCGGGACAGGGTATACTCTGGGGCCAACGTCCTGACTTTC.

The chain joins TRBV6-6 to TRBJ2-6, with 7 bases lining up with TRBD1. The length of the CDR3 is 16 residues. The germline gives CDR1 MNHNY, CDR2 SVGAGI (reference sequence). The V segment lost 11 bases and the J segment 2 bases; nucleotides outside the gene matches: 12. CDR3 sequence (DNA): TGTGCCGCAGGGGGTCTAACAGGACCTGGGGCCAACGTCCTGACTTTC. Amino acid sequence: CAAGGLTGPGANVLTF.

The chain carries TRBV18 and TRBJ1-1; D is perhaps TRBD1 (5 bases). This CDR3 contains 15 residues. Deletions cut 1 base from V and 1 base from J, with 10 bases between. CDR1 KGHSH and CDR2 LQKENI come from the germline V gene. CDR3 bases: TGTGCCAGCTCACCACGTCAGGGTCAGAACACTGAAGCTTTCTTT. As protein: CASSPRQGQNTEAFF.

This chain joins TRBV11-2 and TRBJ1-1; 10 bases line up with TRBD1. Germline V gene sequence: CDR1 SGHAT, CDR2 FQNNGV. Unmatched junction bases numbered 12, after V lost 4 bases and J lost 4 bases. The CDR3 is made up of 17 amino acids. CDR3 nucleotide sequence: TGTGCCAGCAGCTCCCGGGACAGGGGAAGCACGGGCACTGAAGCTTTCTTT. Its protein product is CASSSRDRGSTGTEAFF.

This clone was seen only once. The CDR3 coding sequence is TGCAGCGTGGCGGACAGACACAATGAGCAGTTCTTC. Amino acids: CSVADRHNEQFF. V usage is TRBV29-1 and J usage is TRBJ2-1; possible D gene TRBD1, 6 bases. V was shortened by 6 bases and J by 5 bases, with 11 bases between the two germline ends. CDR1 and CDR2 from the germline V gene are SQVTM and ANQGSEA. The CDR3 is 12 residues long.

This chain links TRBV18 with TRBJ2-1, with D unclear. Germline V lookup: CDR1 KGHSH, CDR2 LQKENI. This CDR3 spans 16 amino acids. The V end lost 4 bases, the J end lost 4 bases, and 17 bases lay between the germline ends. The CDR3 nucleotides are TGTGCCAGCTCACTTCAAGGTGGTAGCAGATACAATGAGCAGTTCTTC. Translating it yields CASSLQGGSRYNEQFF.

V usage is TRBV6-5 and J usage is TRBJ2-4; D may be TRBD1 (5 bases). Germline V gene sequence: CDR1 MNHEY, CDR2 SVGAGI. CDR3 length: 14 amino acids. V lost 7 bases to trimming and J lost 3 bases, with 13 bases between them. The CDR3 is CASTADSLKNIQYF. The CDR3 coding sequence is TGTGCCAGCACCGCCGACAGCCTCAAAAACATTCAGTACTTC.

The genes are TRBV18 and TRBJ1-5, with D tentatively TRBD1 (5 bases). CDR3 length equals 15 residues. Germline assignment: CDR1 KGHSH and CDR2 LQKENI. Trimming removed 5 bases from V and 8 bases from J, with 19 bases in between. The CDR3 DNA is TGTGCCAGCTCATCGGGTCAGGGATCTAGAGAGCCCCAGCATTTT. Translation: CASSSGQGSREPQHF.

The genes are TRBV5-5 and TRBJ2-7, with 10 positions matching TRBD1. Germline-derived CDR1 and CDR2 are SGHKS and YYEKEE (reference sequence). The CDR3 spans 15 residues. The V segment lost 4 bases and the J segment 4 bases; nucleotides outside the gene matches: 8. The CDR3 loop reads CASSHRDRGFYEQYF. The CDR3 DNA is TGTGCCAGCAGCCACCGGGACAGGGGTTTTTACGAGCAGTACTTC. Drawing the rest from reference TRBV5-5 and TRBJ2-7, the complete variable domain is DAGVTQSPTHLIKTRGQQVTLRCSPISGHKSVSWYQQVLGQGPQFIFQYYEKEERGRGNFPDRFSARQFPNYSSELNVNALLLGDSALYLCASSHRDRGFYEQYFGPGTRLTVT.

V gene TRBV5-1 combines with J gene TRBJ2-2; 8 bases match TRBD1. The CDR3 sequence is 18 residues long. Germline lookup yields CDR1 SGHRS and CDR2 YFSETQ. V was clipped by 3 bases and J by 1 base; unmatched bases: 11. This chain's CDR3 is CASSSARGLNGNTGELFF. CDR3 bases: TGCGCCAGCAGCTCGGCCAGGGGGCTAAATGGGAACACCGGGGAGCTGTTTTTT. The complete variable domain, with remaining parts taken from reference TRBV5-1 and TRBJ2-2, reads KAGVTQTPRYLIKTRGQQVTLSCSPISGHRSVSWYQQTPGQGLQFLFEYFSETQRNKGNFPGRFSGRQFSNSRSEMNVSTLELGDSALYLCASSSARGLNGNTGELFFGEGSRLTVL.

V gene TRBV5-1 combines with J gene TRBJ2-1; TRBD2 agrees at 7 bases. Trimming at V came to 0 bases and at J to 3 bases, leaving 6 bases not matched to a gene. Germline lookup yields CDR1 SGHRS and CDR2 YFSETQ. The CDR3 runs to 16 residues. CDR3 protein: CASSLGLAGIYNEQFF. The CDR3 DNA is TGCGCCAGCAGCTTGGGACTAGCCGGGATCTACAATGAGCAGTTCTTC. Using reference TRBV5-1 and TRBJ2-1 for the parts outside the CDR3, the full variable domain is KAGVTQTPRYLIKTRGQQVTLSCSPISGHRSVSWYQQTPGQGLQFLFEYFSETQRNKGNFPGRFSGRQFSNSRSEMNVSTLELGDSALYLCASSLGLAGIYNEQFFGPGTRLTVL.

The rearrangement joins TRBV6-5 to TRBJ2-1; tentative D call: TRBD2 (6 bases). This CDR3 comprises 11 residues. The germline V gene encodes CDR1 MNHEY and CDR2 SVGAGI. Trimming removed 8 bases from V and 10 bases from J, with 12 bases in between. As DNA, the CDR3 is TGTGCCAGCCGCGGGACTCAAGAGCAGTTCTTC. It is translated as CASRGTQEQFF.

V and J are TRBV5-4 and TRBJ2-6; 9 positions match TRBD1. Germline trimming cut 4 bases from V and 4 bases from J; bases unmatched to any gene: 6. The length of the CDR3 is 16 residues. Germline CDR1 is SGHNT and CDR2 is YYREEE (reference sequence). This chain's CDR3 is CASSMGQGGGANVLTF. In DNA, the CDR3 is TGTGCCAGCAGCATGGGACAGGGAGGAGGGGCCAACGTCCTGACTTTC. Filled out from reference TRBV5-4 and TRBJ2-6, the complete variable domain reads ETGVTQSPTHLIKTRGQQVTLRCSSQSGHNTVSWYQQALGQGPQFIFQYYREEENGRGNFPPRFSGLQFPNYSSELNVNALELDDSALYLCASSMGQGGGANVLTFGAGSRLTVL.

The rearrangement joins TRBV27 to TRBJ2-7, with D possibly matching TRBD1 (5 bases). V was clipped by 0 bases and J by 0 bases, with 6 bases between them. Germline V gene sequence: CDR1 MNHEY, CDR2 SMNVEV (reference sequence). The CDR3 runs to 14 residues. The CDR3 bases are TGTGCCAGCAGTTTATCGGACACCTCCTACGAGCAGTACTTC. It yields the protein CASSLSDTSYEQYF.

The V call is TRBV7-9, the J call TRBJ1-6; no firm D call. The CDR3 is 12 amino acids. CDR1 and CDR2 from the germline V gene are SEHNR and FQNEAQ (reference sequence). V was clipped by 3 bases and J by 7 bases, with 4 bases between them. CDR3 coding DNA: TGTGCCAGCAGCTTCGAGAATTCACCCCTCCACTTT. The encoded protein is CASSFENSPLHF.